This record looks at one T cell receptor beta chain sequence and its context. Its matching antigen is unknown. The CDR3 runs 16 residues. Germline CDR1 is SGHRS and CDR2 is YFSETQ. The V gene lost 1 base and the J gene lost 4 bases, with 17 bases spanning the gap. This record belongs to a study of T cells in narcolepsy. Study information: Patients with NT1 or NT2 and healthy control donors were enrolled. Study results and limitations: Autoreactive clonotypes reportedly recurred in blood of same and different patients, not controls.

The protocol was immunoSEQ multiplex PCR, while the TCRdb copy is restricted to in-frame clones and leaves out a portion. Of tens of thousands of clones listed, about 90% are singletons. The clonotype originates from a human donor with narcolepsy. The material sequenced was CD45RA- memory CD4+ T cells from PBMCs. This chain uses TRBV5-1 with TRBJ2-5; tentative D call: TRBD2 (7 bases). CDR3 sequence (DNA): TGCGCCAGCAGCTTGACGGGGGGCTCCGTTCGAGAGACCCAGTACTTC. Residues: CASSLTGGSVRETQYF.